This note documents a single T cell receptor beta chain sequence. This clone has a handful of counts. No antigen is known for it. No much larger clone exists at a distance of one base, and base qualities are not known. At diagnosis, tumor, uninvolved tumor-adjacent lung and peripheral blood were collected and then preserved as a mix of FFPE and fresh-frozen material. This record belongs to a study of T cells in localized non-small cell lung cancer (dated by TCRdb to about 2020). With regard to the full study: T cell repertoires of fewer than 250 early-stage NSCLC patients were analyzed, with tumors being compared against uninvolved tumor-adjacent lungs. The cohort consisted of under 300 treatment-naive NSCLC patients whose localized lung tumors had been resected. A mean age of 66.3 years was recorded for the NSCLC patients, of whom under 150 were male and about 100 were female. Broader findings and caveats from the paper: Because multi-region sequencing of the tumors was not done, intratumor heterogeneity could not be ruled out. Higher blood T cell density associated with longer overall survival, while higher adjacent-lung clonality associated with shorter survival. Of the top 100 tumor clones, a median of roughly 57 were detected in paired uninvolved adjacent lung; around 27 were also among that lung's top 100. Because the study design was exploratory, TCR variables were selected using unadjusted p-values without false-discovery rate correction. Uninvolved tumor-adjacent lung showed the highest T cell clonality, higher than tumor, which suggests more focused antigenic responses in the uninvolved tumor-adjacent lung.

TCR beta CDR3 regions were sequenced from DNA using the immunoSEQ Assay. As for the authors' bioinformatics: T cell density was computed as TCR beta template counts normalized to usable DNA estimated by amplifying housekeeping genes. The preseqR package was used to estimate richness by extrapolating to 400,000 templates for PBMC samples and to 120,000 templates for tissue samples. Clonality was taken to be one minus Pielou's evenness. To identify tissue-enriched TCRs, differential abundance testing was run on productive amino-acid clonotypes with a minimum total count of 5 and an alpha of 0.1. The Jaccard Index and the Morisita Overlap Index were used to quantify repertoire overlap between compartments. GLIPH grouped TCR beta CDR3s together with public tetramer-defined viral CDR3s, and a viral motif had to include at least three viral sequences and also show V-gene enrichment. Not all clones reach the TCRdb copy of this immuneACCESS table, which keeps in-frame sequences only. Checked studies attribute under half of the gap to unresolved V genes and leave the rest unexplained. V, J and clone size are taken as reported in that table, and D and trimming were inferred from the DNA itself. Here the sample has 2,500 to 3,500 clones; 24% occur a single time. In total, the top ten clones hold under 6.5% of the sample.

The CDR3 starts with the cysteine, ends with the phenylalanine, and has 14 residues. This entry keeps only the CDR3 DNA: 42 bases, framed from base 1. As encoded in the germline V gene, CDR1 is SGDLS while CDR2 is YYNGEE. Relative to germline, V is 5 bases shorter and J is 4 bases shorter, with 10 bases between their ends. This specimen consisted of lung tumor tissue, obtained before any cancer treatment. The rearrangement joined TRBV9 to TRBJ2-6; the D gene is unclear. The receptor's source is a female donor of 60 years or more with stage I lung adenocarcinoma. In nucleotides, the sequence is TGTGCCAGCAGTGTTGTTGAAGGGGCCAACGTCCTGACTTTC. This codes for CASSVVEGANVLTF.